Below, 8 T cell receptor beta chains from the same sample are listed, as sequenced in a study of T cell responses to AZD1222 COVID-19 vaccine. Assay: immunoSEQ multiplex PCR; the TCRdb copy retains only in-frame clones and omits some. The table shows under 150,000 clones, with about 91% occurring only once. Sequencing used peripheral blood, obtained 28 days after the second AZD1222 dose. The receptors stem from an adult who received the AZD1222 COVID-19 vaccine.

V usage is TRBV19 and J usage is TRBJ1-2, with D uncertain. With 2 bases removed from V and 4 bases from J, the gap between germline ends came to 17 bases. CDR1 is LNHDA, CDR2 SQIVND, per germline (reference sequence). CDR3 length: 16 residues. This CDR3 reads CASSIRPRGRIYGYTF. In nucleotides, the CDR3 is TGTGCCAGTAGTATACGGCCCCGTGGGCGGATCTATGGCTACACCTTC.

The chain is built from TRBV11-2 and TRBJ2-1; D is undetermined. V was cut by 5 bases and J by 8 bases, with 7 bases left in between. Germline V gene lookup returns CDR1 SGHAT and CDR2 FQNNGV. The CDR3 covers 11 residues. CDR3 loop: CASSQWDEQFF. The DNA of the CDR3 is TGTGCCAGCAGCCAGTGGGATGAGCAGTTCTTC.

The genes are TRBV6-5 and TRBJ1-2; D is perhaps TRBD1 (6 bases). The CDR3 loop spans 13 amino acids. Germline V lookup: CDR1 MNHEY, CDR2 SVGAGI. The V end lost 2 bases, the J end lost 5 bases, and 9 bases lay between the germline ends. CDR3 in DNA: TGTGCCAGCAGTTACCAGGGGCAGTATGGCTACACCTTC. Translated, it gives CASSYQGQYGYTF.

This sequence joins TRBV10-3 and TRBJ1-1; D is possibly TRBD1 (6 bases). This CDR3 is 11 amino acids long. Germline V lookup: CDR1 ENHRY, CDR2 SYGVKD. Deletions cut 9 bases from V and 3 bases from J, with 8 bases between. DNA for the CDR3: TGTGCCATAAGGGGGTACACTGAAGCTTTCTTT. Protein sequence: CAIRGYTEAFF.

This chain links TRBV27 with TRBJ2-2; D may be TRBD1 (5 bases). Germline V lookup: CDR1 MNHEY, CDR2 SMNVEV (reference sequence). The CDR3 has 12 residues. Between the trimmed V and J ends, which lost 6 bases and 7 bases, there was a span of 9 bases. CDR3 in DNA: TGTGCCAGCAGGCAGGGTCTCGGGGAGCTGTTTTTT. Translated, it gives CASRQGLGELFF.

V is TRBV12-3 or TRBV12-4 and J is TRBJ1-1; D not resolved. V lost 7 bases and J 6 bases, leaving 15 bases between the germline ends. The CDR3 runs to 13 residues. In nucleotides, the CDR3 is TGTGCCAGCAATCAGAGGGTGGGTGCTGAAGCTTTCTTT. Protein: CASNQRVGAEAFF.

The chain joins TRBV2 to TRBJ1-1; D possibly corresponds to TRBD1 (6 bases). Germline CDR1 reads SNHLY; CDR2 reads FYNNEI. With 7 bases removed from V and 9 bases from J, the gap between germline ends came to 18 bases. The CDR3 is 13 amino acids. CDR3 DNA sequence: TGTGCCAGCACCCCGAGGGGGGCAGGAAAAGCTTTCTTT. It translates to CASTPRGAGKAFF.

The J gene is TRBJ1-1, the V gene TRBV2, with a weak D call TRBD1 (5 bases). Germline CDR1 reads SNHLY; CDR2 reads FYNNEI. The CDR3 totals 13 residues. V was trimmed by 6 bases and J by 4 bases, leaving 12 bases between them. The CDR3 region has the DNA TGTGCCAGCAGAGGAGACAGACTCACTGAAGCTTTCTTT. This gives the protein CASRGDRLTEAFF. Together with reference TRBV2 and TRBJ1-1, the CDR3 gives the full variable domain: EPEVTQTPSHQVTQMGQEVILRCVPISNHLYFYWYRQILGQKVEFLVSFYNNEISEKSEIFDDQFSVERPDGSNFTLKIRSTKLEDSAMYFCASRGDRLTEAFFGQGTRLTVV.